The T cell receptor beta chain under discussion was sequenced for a study of blood T cell repertoires in COVID-19. Overall study context: The samples span acute and convalescent COVID-19 from the United States, Italy and Spain.

Under the authors' procedure: Researchers report that nucleated cell counts were estimated from reference gene primer amplification. The repertoire was sequenced with immunoSEQ multiplex PCR; TCRdb's copy has only in-frame clones and lacks some. D and trimming come from the DNA, and the V and J calls and clone size come from that table. The repertoire holds about 45,000 clones, with more than 75% as singletons. Germline V lookup: CDR1 MNHNS, CDR2 SASEGT. Unmatched junction bases numbered 12, after V lost 4 bases and J lost 3 bases. CDR3 length: 18 residues. This clone was found a few times. The chain links TRBV6-1 to TRBJ1-5, with 10 bases matching TRBD1. This receptor was taken from a man in his 70s with active COVID-19. Sequencing was done on a sample of peripheral blood. CDR3: CASSARDLGTGDNQPQHF. CDR3 DNA sequence: TGTGCCAGCAGTGCACGGGATTTAGGGACAGGGGACAATCAGCCCCAGCATTTT.